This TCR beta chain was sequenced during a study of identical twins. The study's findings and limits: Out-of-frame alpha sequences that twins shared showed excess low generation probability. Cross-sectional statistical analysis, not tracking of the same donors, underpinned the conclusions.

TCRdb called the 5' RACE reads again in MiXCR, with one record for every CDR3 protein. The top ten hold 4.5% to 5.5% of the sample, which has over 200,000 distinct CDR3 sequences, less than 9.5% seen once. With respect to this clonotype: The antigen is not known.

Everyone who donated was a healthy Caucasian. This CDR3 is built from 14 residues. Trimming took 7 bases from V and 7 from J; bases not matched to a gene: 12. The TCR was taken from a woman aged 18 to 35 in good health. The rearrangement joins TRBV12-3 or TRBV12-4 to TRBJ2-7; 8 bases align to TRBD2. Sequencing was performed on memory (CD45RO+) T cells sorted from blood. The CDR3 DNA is TGTGCCAGCAACTGGGGCGGGAGGTCTTGGGAGCAGTACTTC. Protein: CASNWGGRSWEQYF.